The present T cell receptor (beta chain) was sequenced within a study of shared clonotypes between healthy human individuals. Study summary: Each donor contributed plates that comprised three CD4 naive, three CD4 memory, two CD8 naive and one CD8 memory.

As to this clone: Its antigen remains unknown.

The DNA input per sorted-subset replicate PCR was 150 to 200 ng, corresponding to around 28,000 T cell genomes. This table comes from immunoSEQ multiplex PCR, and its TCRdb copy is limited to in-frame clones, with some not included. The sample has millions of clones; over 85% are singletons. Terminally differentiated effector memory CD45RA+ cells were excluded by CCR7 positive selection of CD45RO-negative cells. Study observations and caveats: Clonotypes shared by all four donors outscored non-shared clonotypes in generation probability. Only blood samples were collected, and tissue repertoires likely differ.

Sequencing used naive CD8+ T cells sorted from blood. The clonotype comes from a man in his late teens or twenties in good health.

DNA for the CDR3: TGTGCCAGCAGCGTACATCCGGGGGCCCAAGAGACCCAGTACTTC. This encodes CASSVHPGAQETQYF. The chain links TRBV9 to TRBJ2-5, with D perhaps assigned TRBD1 or TRBD2 (6 bases each). V lost 1 base and J 1 base, leaving 11 bases between the germline ends. CDR3 length: 15 amino acids. Germline values: CDR1 SGDLS, CDR2 YYNGEE.